This TCR beta chain emerged from a study of sequential checkpoint blockade in melanoma. As for the study in general: First-line arms were nivolumab then ipilimumab, or the reverse, randomized 1:1. Maintenance nivolumab came after either treatment sequence.

Treatment: randomized to nivolumab then ipilimumab (arm A) or the reverse (arm B). None of the patients previously received DNA-damaging chemotherapy. From thawed PBMCs, live CD3+CD8+ cells negative for CD19 and CD56 were sorted. Germline values: CDR1 LNHNV, CDR2 YYDKDF (reference sequence). J was trimmed by 4 bases and V by 3 bases; bases with no gene match: 1. The CDR3 contains 13 residues. Data came from immunoSEQ multiplex PCR; TCRdb stores just in-frame clones and leaves some out. The sample lists some 15,000 clones, just under 95% occurring once. The rearrangement uses TRBV15 and TRBJ1-2, with 8 nucleotides matching TRBD1. The specimen was CD8+ T cells sorted from blood (inferred from file names), collected from a patient given nivolumab and ipilimumab in sequence. This TCR was sampled from a human donor with melanoma. The CDR3 loop is CATSRGTGYGYTF. The CDR3, as DNA: TGTGCCACCAGCAGGGGGACAGGCTATGGCTACACCTTC.